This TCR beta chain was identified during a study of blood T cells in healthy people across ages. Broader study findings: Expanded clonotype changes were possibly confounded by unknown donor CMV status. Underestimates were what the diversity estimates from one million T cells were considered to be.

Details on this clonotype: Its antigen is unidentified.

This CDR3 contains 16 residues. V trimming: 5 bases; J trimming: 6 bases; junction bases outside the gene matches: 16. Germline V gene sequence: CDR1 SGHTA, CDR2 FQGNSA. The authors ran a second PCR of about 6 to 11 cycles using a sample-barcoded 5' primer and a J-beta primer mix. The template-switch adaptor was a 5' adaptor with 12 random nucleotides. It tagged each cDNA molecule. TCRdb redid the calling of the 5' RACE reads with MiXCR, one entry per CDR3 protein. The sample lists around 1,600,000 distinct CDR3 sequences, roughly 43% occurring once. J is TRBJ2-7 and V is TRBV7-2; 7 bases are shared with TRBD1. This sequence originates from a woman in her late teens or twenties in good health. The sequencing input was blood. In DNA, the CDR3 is TGTGCCAGCAGCCCAAGGGGGCAGGCGCTCAGTATCGAGCAGTACTTC. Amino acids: CASSPRGQALSIEQYF.